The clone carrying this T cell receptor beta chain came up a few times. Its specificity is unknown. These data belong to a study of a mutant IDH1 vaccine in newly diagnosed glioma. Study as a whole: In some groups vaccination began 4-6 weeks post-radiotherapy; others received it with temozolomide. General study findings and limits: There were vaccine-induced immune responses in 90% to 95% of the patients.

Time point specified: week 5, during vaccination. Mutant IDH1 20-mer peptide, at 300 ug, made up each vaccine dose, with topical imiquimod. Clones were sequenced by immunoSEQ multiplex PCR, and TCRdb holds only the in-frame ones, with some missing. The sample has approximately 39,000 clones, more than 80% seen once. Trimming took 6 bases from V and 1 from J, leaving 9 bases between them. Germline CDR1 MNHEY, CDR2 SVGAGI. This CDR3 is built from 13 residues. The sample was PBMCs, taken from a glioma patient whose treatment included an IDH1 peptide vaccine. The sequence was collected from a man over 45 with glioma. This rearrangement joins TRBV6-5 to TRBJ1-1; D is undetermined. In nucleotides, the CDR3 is TGTGCCAGCAGATGGACGGAGAACACTGAAGCTTTCTTT. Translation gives CASRWTENTEAFF.